The next 18 T cell receptor beta chains were all read from a single sample in a study of shared clonotypes between healthy human individuals. Clones were sequenced by immunoSEQ multiplex PCR, and TCRdb holds only the in-frame ones, with some missing. The sample contains millions of clones, more than 85% of which appear only once. Naive CD8 cells lacked CD45RO, underwent positive selection for CCR7 and left out terminally differentiated effector memory CD45RA+ cells. Sequenced sample: naive CD8+ T cells from PBMCs. These receptor sequences come from a man between 18 and 29 years old in good health. Some clones in this sample may be carry-over from other donors' samples.

The chain uses TRBV5-7 and TRBJ1-5; 9 bases align to TRBD1. TRBV5-7 is an ORF; its function is uncertain. The junction had 20 bases not matched to a gene; V was cut back by 4 bases and J by 6 bases. The CDR3 is 19 amino acids. CDR3 sequence reads: CASSLLVGQGLLVGQPQHF. As DNA, the CDR3 is TGTGCCAGCAGCCTGTTGGTGGGACAGGGCTTATTGGTCGGTCAGCCCCAGCATTTT.

The V call is TRBV4-3, the J call TRBJ2-6; TRBD2 agrees at 8 bases. The CDR3 is 19 residues long. In germline, CDR1 is LGHNA, CDR2 YSLEER. V lost 4 bases, J lost 0 bases, and 11 bases stayed unmatched. The CDR3 here is CASSPGSGRTHSGANVLTF. The CDR3 bases are TGCGCCAGCAGCCCGGGGAGCGGGAGAACACACTCTGGGGCCAACGTCCTGACTTTC.

The V call is TRBV27, the J call TRBJ2-1; 10 bases are shared with TRBD2. Germline CDR1 is MNHEY and CDR2 is SMNVEV (reference sequence). V trimming: 6 bases; J trimming: 2 bases; junction bases outside the gene matches: 10. The CDR3 has 17 amino acids. CDR3 loop: CASRESGRGVPYNEQFF. The CDR3 DNA follows: TGTGCCAGCAGAGAAAGCGGGAGGGGTGTTCCCTACAATGAGCAGTTCTTC.

This clone was seen a single time. In DNA form, the CDR3 reads TGTGCCAGCAGTGAATTGGGCAGCCCGGTGCAGTACTTC. Its protein is CASSELGSPVQYF. This chain uses TRBV25-1 with TRBJ2-7; no definite D call. This CDR3 spans 13 amino acids. Between the trimmed V and J ends, which lost 1 base and 9 bases, there was a span of 13 bases. Germline assignment: CDR1 MGHDK and CDR2 SYGVNS.

This chain links TRBV6-1 with TRBJ2-2; D assignment may be TRBD1 or TRBD2 (6 bases each). The CDR3 totals 15 residues. Germline V gene data show CDR1 as MNHNS and CDR2 as SASEGT. The ends were cut back, 6 bases at V and 7 bases at J, with 18 bases in the middle. Written as DNA, the CDR3 is TGTGCCAGCAGCCCTCCTGACGGAGGGGGCGGGGAGCTGTTTTTT. This sequence encodes CASSPPDGGGGELFF.

This clone was found once. The chain couples TRBV28 to TRBJ2-5; 13 nucleotides agree with TRBD2. CDR3 size: 16 residues. The J segment lost 3 bases and the V segment lost 2 bases, leaving 3 bases of the junction unmatched. Germline V gene data show CDR1 as MDHEN and CDR2 as SYDVKM. CDR3 sequence reads: CASSLQGLAGEETQYF. In DNA, the CDR3 is TGTGCCAGCAGTTTACAAGGACTAGCGGGAGAAGAGACCCAGTACTTC.

V is TRBV4-1 and J is TRBJ1-5, with 7 bases lining up with TRBD1. The V segment lost 0 bases and the J segment 2 bases; nucleotides outside the gene matches: 7. This CDR3 has 17 residues. CDR1 and CDR2 from the germline V gene are MGHRA and YSYEKL. The CDR3 spells CASSQDFTGTGNQPQHF. As DNA, the CDR3 is TGCGCCAGCAGCCAAGATTTTACCGGGACAGGCAATCAGCCCCAGCATTTT.

The chain is built from TRBV6-1 and TRBJ2-2; TRBD1 agrees at 9 bases. Germline values: CDR1 MNHNS, CDR2 SASEGT. This CDR3 spans 17 amino acids. The ends lost 3 bases at V and 4 bases at J; junction bases unmatched: 9. The DNA of the CDR3 is TGTGCCAGCAGTGACAGAATAGGGACAGGGAGCACCGGGGAGCTGTTTTTT. Its protein is CASSDRIGTGSTGELFF.

The chain links TRBV27 to TRBJ2-7; 7 bases line up with TRBD2. CDR3 length equals 17 residues. Germline CDR1 and CDR2: MNHEY and SMNVEV (reference sequence). With 0 bases clipped from V and 3 bases from J, the junction kept 11 bases outside the gene matches. The CDR3 sequence is CASSLSTSGTGGYEQYF. The CDR3 DNA reads TGTGCCAGCAGTTTATCGACTAGTGGGACGGGGGGCTACGAGCAGTACTTC.

The gene calls are TRBV7-8 and TRBJ2-3; TRBD1 matches at 7 bases. Germline lookup yields CDR1 SGHVS and CDR2 FQNEAQ. The CDR3 runs to 15 residues. V trimming: 5 bases; J trimming: 6 bases; junction bases outside the gene matches: 11. The CDR3 nucleotides are TGTGCCAGCAGCCAGCAGGGACAGTGGGGCGATACGCAGTATTTT. Its translation is CASSQQGQWGDTQYF.

A note on this clone: Within the sample, other DNA sequences also encode this same CDR3. The CDR3 region has the DNA TGTGCCAGCAGCTACAGGGGAAACTCCTACGAGCAGTACTTC. Encoded protein: CASSYRGNSYEQYF. V is TRBV2 and J is TRBJ2-7; 7 bases line up with TRBD1. Germline CDR1 SNHLY, CDR2 FYNNEI. This CDR3 has 14 residues. Trimming cost V 6 bases and J 0 bases; bases outside gene matches: 5.

The chain links TRBV9 to TRBJ1-1; 7 nucleotides agree with TRBD1. Trimming cost V 3 bases and J 6 bases; bases outside gene matches: 5. The CDR3 covers 13 residues. CDR1 and CDR2 from the germline V gene are SGDLS and YYNGEE. The CDR3, as DNA: TGTGCCAGCAGCGCCACGGGACAGCCTGAAGCTTTCTTT. This gives the protein CASSATGQPEAFF.

The V and J genes are TRBV15 and TRBJ2-7; maybe TRBD2 (6 bases). The germline V and J ends were trimmed by 5 bases and 2 bases, with 19 bases remaining between them. This CDR3 contains 16 residues. Germline V gives CDR1 LNHNV, CDR2 YYDKDF (reference sequence). The CDR3 region is CATSRSQRAWPYEQYF. The CDR3 bases are TGTGCCACCAGCCGGTCGCAGCGGGCCTGGCCCTACGAGCAGTACTTC.

The J gene is TRBJ1-2, the V gene TRBV27, with unresolved D. Germline CDR1 MNHEY, CDR2 SMNVEV (reference sequence). The V gene lost 5 bases and the J gene lost 8 bases, with 18 bases spanning the gap. The CDR3 runs 14 residues. In nucleotides, the CDR3 is TGTGCCAGCAGTCAGGACGGATCGGCGTGGGGCTACACCTTC. This codes for CASSQDGSAWGYTF.

The chain recombines TRBV19 with TRBJ2-7; 7 nucleotides align to TRBD2. Per the germline V gene, CDR1 is LNHDA and CDR2 is SQIVND (reference sequence). V shed 5 bases and J 7 bases; nucleotides not matched to a gene: 11. This CDR3 region has 14 residues. CDR3 DNA: TGTGCCAGTAGTGTTCCCGGGCCCGGGGGGGAGCAGTACTTC. It translates to CASSVPGPGGEQYF.

The chain carries TRBV5-8 and TRBJ2-7; D could derive from TRBD1 or TRBD2 (5 bases each). The V gene's germline CDR1 is SGHTS and CDR2 YDEGEE. The germline V and J ends were trimmed by 9 bases and 0 bases, with 13 bases remaining between them. CDR3 length: 13 residues. This CDR3 reads CATEKGSSYEQYF. For the CDR3, the DNA is TGTGCCACCGAAAAGGGGAGCTCCTACGAGCAGTACTTC. The complete variable domain, with remaining parts taken from reference TRBV5-8 and TRBJ2-7, reads EAGVTQSPTHLIKTRGQQATLRCSPISGHTSVYWYQQALGLGLQFLLWYDEGEERNRGNFPPRFSGRQFPNYSSELNVNALELEDSALYLCATEKGSSYEQYFGPGTRLTVT.

In DNA, the CDR3 is TGTGCCACCACAGAGGGGGAAGAGACCCAGTACTTC. Amino acids: CATTEGEETQYF. This chain links TRBV6-5 with TRBJ2-5; weak D call: TRBD1 (6 bases). The CDR3 has 12 amino acids. Germline assignment: CDR1 MNHEY and CDR2 SVGAGI. V was shortened by 10 bases and J by 3 bases, with 12 bases between the two germline ends.

The chain recombines TRBV5-1 with TRBJ1-2; the D is unclear. V gave up 1 base and J gave up 8 bases, with 12 bases separating them. CDR1 and CDR2 (germline): SGHRS, YFSETQ. The CDR3 loop spans 13 amino acids. The CDR3 region has the DNA TGCGCCAGCAGCTTGAGCGAAGTCAAAGGCTACACCTTC. As protein: CASSLSEVKGYTF. The full variable domain, with the rest looked up from reference TRBV5-1 and TRBJ1-2, is KAGVTQTPRYLIKTRGQQVTLSCSPISGHRSVSWYQQTPGQGLQFLFEYFSETQRNKGNFPGRFSGRQFSNSRSEMNVSTLELGDSALYLCASSLSEVKGYTFGSGTRLTVV.